The clone carrying this T cell receptor (beta chain) was detected ten times or more. TCRdb used MiXCR to reprocess the 5' RACE reads, holding one entry per CDR3 protein. Of about 690,000 distinct CDR3 sequences listed, roughly 6% are singletons. The sample comes from a study of identical twins. V was clipped by 0 bases and J by 3 bases, with 13 bases between them. The V gene's germline CDR1 is SGHRS and CDR2 YFSETQ. The CDR3 totals 15 residues. Sequencing used naive T cells sorted from blood. This clonotype originated in a man between 18 and 29 years old in good health. V gene TRBV5-1 combines with J gene TRBJ2-7; D ambiguous. DNA for the CDR3: TGCGCCAGCAGCTTGGGTCCCGATGTAGGCTACGAGCAGTACTTC. It specifies CASSLGPDVGYEQYF.